The entry below describes one TCR beta chain. Germline V gene data show CDR1 as SGDLS and CDR2 as YYNGEE. V was clipped by 4 bases and J by 12 bases; unmatched bases: 9. This CDR3 contains 14 residues. The entry originates in a study of blood T cell repertoires in COVID-19. Background on the study: PBMCs, B-cell-depleted T cells, or T cells provided the cDNA or gDNA that made up the material.

The protocol was immunoSEQ multiplex PCR, while the TCRdb copy is restricted to in-frame clones and leaves out a portion. The repertoire includes approximately 130,000 clones, roughly four fifths of them detected once, and about a sixth sits in the top ten. Participant ages covered about 18 to 89 years across around 22 US areas. Two negative PCRs, clearance, or symptom resolution were required of recovered Cohort 3 donors. This TCR was sampled from a man aged 25-45 years who had recovered from COVID-19. The sequencing input was PBMCs or T cells enriched from blood (not recorded which). The chain recombines TRBV9 with TRBJ2-1, with TRBD2 matching 11 bases. Here the CDR3 DNA reads TGTGCCAGCAGCCGATCCGGGACTAGCGGCGGGCAGTTCTTC. This codes for CASSRSGTSGGQFF.